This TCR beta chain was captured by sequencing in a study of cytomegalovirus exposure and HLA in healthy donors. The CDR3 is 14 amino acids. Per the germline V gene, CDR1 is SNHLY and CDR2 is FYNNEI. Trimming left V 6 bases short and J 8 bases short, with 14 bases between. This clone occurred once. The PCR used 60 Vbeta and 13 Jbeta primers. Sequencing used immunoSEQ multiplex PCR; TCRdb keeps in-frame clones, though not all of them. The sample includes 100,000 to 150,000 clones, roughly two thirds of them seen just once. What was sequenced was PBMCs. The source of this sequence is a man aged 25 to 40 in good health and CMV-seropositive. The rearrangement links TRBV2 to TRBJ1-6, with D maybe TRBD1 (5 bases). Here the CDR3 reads CASSAGHRDSPLHF. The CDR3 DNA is TGTGCCAGCAGCGCAGGGCATCGGGATTCACCCCTCCACTTT.